Following are 21 T cell receptor beta chains from one sample sequenced in a study of blood T cell repertoires in COVID-19. This table comes from immunoSEQ multiplex PCR, and its TCRdb copy is limited to in-frame clones, with some not included. The sample includes 350,000 to 450,000 clones, under 85% of them seen just once. Sequenced sample: PBMCs or T cells enriched from blood (not recorded which). All receptors derive from a woman aged 45-59 years who had recovered from COVID-19.

The chain couples TRBV6-5 to TRBJ2-2; no clear D. Germline lookup yields CDR1 MNHEY and CDR2 SVGAGI. CDR3 length: 15 residues. The V and J ends lost 1 base and 2 bases respectively, with 8 bases between them. The CDR3 region is CASSYWADNTGELFF. The CDR3 coding sequence is TGTGCCAGCAGTTACTGGGCAGACAACACCGGGGAGCTGTTTTTT.

The J gene is TRBJ2-5, the V gene TRBV19; 8 bases match TRBD2. The junction had 6 bases not matched to a gene; V was cut back by 3 bases and J by 0 bases. This CDR3 has 16 amino acids. Germline V gene lookup returns CDR1 LNHDA and CDR2 SQIVND (reference sequence). The CDR3 nucleotides are TGTGCCAGTAGTATGGCCGGGGGGGTGTACCAAGAGACCCAGTACTTC. Its protein product is CASSMAGGVYQETQYF.

The chain links TRBV27 to TRBJ1-2; D perhaps matches TRBD1 (6 bases). The germline V gene encodes CDR1 MNHEY and CDR2 SMNVEV (reference sequence). The CDR3 covers 15 residues. Trimming pared 1 base from V and 6 bases from J, leaving 15 bases between. CDR3 sequence reads: CASSLLSGQRNGYTF. CDR3 nucleotide sequence: TGTGCCAGCAGTTTATTGAGCGGACAGCGTAATGGCTACACCTTC.

The chain uses TRBV5-1 and TRBJ2-7; 7 bases agree with TRBD2. The germline V gene has CDR1 SGHRS and CDR2 YFSETQ. Losses at the gene ends were 0 bases for V and 5 bases for J; bases not matched to a gene: 23. This CDR3 is 20 amino acids long. This chain's CDR3 is CASSLGLVKGPGLSFDEQYF. The DNA for the CDR3 is TGCGCCAGCAGCTTGGGGCTCGTGAAGGGGCCGGGACTAAGTTTCGACGAGCAGTACTTC.

This clone was seen only a few times. Other DNA sequences in the sample encode the same CDR3. The chain uses TRBV7-2 and TRBJ2-3; 9 bases are shared with TRBD2. The CDR3 has 15 residues. CDR1 and CDR2 from the germline V gene are SGHTA and FQGNSA. Trimming took 4 bases from V and 0 from J; bases not matched to a gene: 2. CDR3 bases: TGTGCCAGCAGCTGGAGCGGGAGGAGCACAGATACGCAGTATTTT. Translated, it gives CASSWSGRSTDTQYF. The whole variable domain, filled in from reference TRBV7-2 and TRBJ2-3, reads GAGVSQSPSNKVTEKGKDVELRCDPISGHTALYWYRQSLGQGLEFLIYFQGNSAPDKSGLPSDRFSAERTGGSVSTLTIQRTQQEDSAVYLCASSWSGRSTDTQYFGPGTRLTVL.

This chain uses TRBV24-1 with TRBJ1-5; a possible D gene is TRBD1 (6 bases). Germline CDR1 KGHDR, CDR2 SFDVKD. Trimming took 2 bases from V and 1 from J, leaving 11 bases between them. The CDR3 has 16 residues. CDR3 amino acids: CATSDSQGGSNQPQHF. DNA for the CDR3: TGTGCCACCAGTGATTCACAGGGAGGGAGCAATCAGCCCCAGCATTTT.

The chain carries TRBV6-2 or TRBV6-3 and TRBJ1-4, with D possibly being TRBD1 (5 bases). Trimming shortened V by 2 bases and J by 3 bases, and 10 bases separated the two germline ends. Looked up from germline, CDR1 is MNHEY and CDR2 is SVGEGT. The CDR3 extends over 15 amino acids. Here the CDR3 reads CASSYEWGANEKLFF. CDR3 DNA: TGTGCCAGCAGTTACGAGTGGGGGGCTAATGAAAAACTGTTTTTT.

DNA of the CDR3: TGTGCCAGCAGCTTGGAGGCAGGTCCTGAAGCTTTCTTT. Its protein product is CASSLEAGPEAFF. The chain combines TRBV5-6 with TRBJ1-1; D gene unclear. CDR3 length equals 13 residues. CDR1 SGHDT and CDR2 YYEEEE come from the germline V gene. V gave up 0 bases and J gave up 6 bases, with 9 bases separating them.

The V call is TRBV18, the J call TRBJ1-1, with no clear D. The CDR3 runs to 13 residues. CDR1 KGHSH and CDR2 LQKENI come from the germline V gene. Trimming removed 2 bases from V and 3 bases from J, with 7 bases in between. The CDR3 bases are TGTGCCAGCTCACCAATTGTAGACACTGAAGCTTTCTTT. Its translation: CASSPIVDTEAFF.

The chain carries TRBV7-2 and TRBJ2-2; possibly TRBD1 for D (5 bases). The length of the CDR3 is 16 residues. From germline, CDR1 is SGHTA and CDR2 FQGNSA. Trimming stripped 5 bases from V and 0 bases from J, with 13 bases between. CDR3 DNA sequence: TGTGCCAGCAGCCCGGCAGGGATCGCGAACACCGGGGAGCTGTTTTTT. Its translation: CASSPAGIANTGELFF.

This chain uses TRBV6-5 with TRBJ1-2, with a tentative D call TRBD1 (6 bases). The CDR3 contains 13 residues. V was clipped by 6 bases and J by 7 bases, with 15 bases between them. Per the germline V gene, CDR1 is MNHEY and CDR2 is SVGAGI. The CDR3 is CASRPGAVSGYTF. The CDR3 DNA is TGTGCCAGCAGGCCAGGGGCAGTGAGTGGCTACACCTTC.

This rearrangement joins TRBV6-5 to TRBJ1-2; 8 positions agree with TRBD1. The germline V gene encodes CDR1 MNHEY and CDR2 SVGAGI. Trimming removed 4 bases from V and 2 bases from J; junction bases left unmatched: 6. There are 15 residues in the CDR3. For the CDR3, the DNA is TGTGCCAGCAGTTTCTGGGACAGGAGGAACTATGGCTACACCTTC. This sequence encodes CASSFWDRRNYGYTF.

The rearrangement links TRBV5-1 to TRBJ2-2; D is possibly TRBD2 (6 bases). CDR1 and CDR2 from the germline V gene are SGHRS and YFSETQ. Trimming took off 0 bases at V and 2 bases at J, with 14 bases between the two ends. CDR3 length: 17 amino acids. The CDR3 loop is CASSLDALAKNTGELFF. In DNA form, the CDR3 reads TGCGCCAGCAGCTTGGACGCGCTAGCGAAAAACACCGGGGAGCTGTTTTTT.

The J gene is TRBJ1-2, the V gene TRBV2; perhaps TRBD1 as D (6 bases). The CDR3 totals 13 residues. The V gene's germline CDR1 is SNHLY and CDR2 FYNNEI. V was trimmed by 5 bases and J by 2 bases, leaving 9 bases between them. The CDR3 coding sequence is TGTGCCAGCAGTCTGGACAGAAACTATGGCTACACCTTC. Protein product: CASSLDRNYGYTF.

The chain carries TRBV19 and TRBJ1-6; no firm D call. The CDR3 has 17 residues. Per the germline V gene, CDR1 is LNHDA and CDR2 is SQIVND (reference sequence). V lost 2 bases and J 3 bases, leaving 14 bases between the germline ends. CDR3 amino acids: CASSIPPSSGYNSPLHF. In DNA, the CDR3 is TGTGCCAGTAGTATACCCCCTTCGTCCGGCTATAATTCACCCCTCCACTTT.

CDR3 sequence (DNA): TGTGCCAGCAGCTTAGGTCCGGGACTAAAAGAGACCCAGTACTTC. Protein: CASSLGPGLKETQYF. J is TRBJ2-5 and V is TRBV7-9, with 7 bases matching TRBD2. From germline, CDR1 is SEHNR and CDR2 FQNEAQ (reference sequence). This CDR3 region has 15 residues. Trimming removed 1 base from V and 3 bases from J; junction bases left unmatched: 5.

This clone was observed a single time. The chain is built from TRBV29-1 and TRBJ1-2; D is possibly TRBD1 (5 bases). The CDR3 is made up of 14 amino acids. Per the germline V gene, CDR1 is SQVTM and CDR2 is ANQGSEA. V lost 6 bases to trimming and J lost 6 bases, with 20 bases between them. Here the CDR3 reads CSVLPGPRGDGYTF. CDR3 nucleotides: TGCAGCGTCCTTCCGGGACCTCGGGGGGATGGCTACACCTTC.

V gene TRBV29-1 combines with J gene TRBJ1-2; D remains ambiguous. V was clipped by 1 base and J by 8 bases, with 17 bases between them. Germline CDR1 SQVTM, CDR2 ANQGSEA. The CDR3 covers 14 residues. The CDR3: CSVEVGGSAGGYTF. The CDR3 DNA reads TGCAGCGTTGAAGTCGGAGGGAGCGCAGGAGGCTACACCTTC.

This clone was picked up a small number of times. This chain links TRBV14 with TRBJ1-2; D gene uncertain. Between the trimmed V and J ends, which lost 0 bases and 1 base, there was a span of 3 bases. Germline V gene data show CDR1 as SGHDN and CDR2 as FVKESK. This CDR3 is 13 amino acids long. The CDR3 region has the DNA TGTGCCAGCAGCCAAGAACTTAACTATGGCTACACCTTC. Translating gives CASSQELNYGYTF.

V gene TRBV20-1 combines with J gene TRBJ1-2, with 9 bases aligning to TRBD1. The CDR3 has 11 residues. With 7 bases clipped from V and 8 bases from J, the junction kept 5 bases outside the gene matches. In germline, CDR1 is DFQATT, CDR2 SNEGSKA (reference sequence). CDR3 bases: TGCAGTGGTGGGACAGGGCCCGGCTACACCTTC. The encoded protein is CSGGTGPGYTF.

This clone occurred a few times. The chain uses TRBV7-9 and TRBJ2-2, with D possibly being TRBD1 (6 bases). Germline CDR1 reads SEHNR; CDR2 reads FQNEAQ (reference sequence). CDR3 length equals 14 residues. The germline V and J ends were trimmed by 0 bases and 7 bases, with 9 bases remaining between them. The CDR3 DNA reads TGTGCCAGCAGCTTAGCGACAGGCGGCGGGGAGCTGTTTTTT. Amino acid sequence: CASSLATGGGELFF.